This T cell receptor beta chain came from a study of cytomegalovirus exposure and HLA in healthy donors. The study's findings and limits: Later analysis identified a missense DCLRE1C variant that was linked to TCR beta V- and J-gene trimming. The study carried out a later analysis of TCR beta sequences. It associated 16,951 of them with specific HLA alleles at a false discovery rate of 0.05.

Of note for this clone: The antigen is undetermined. At one of its ends the junction is not consistent with the germline gene, which may arise from a read error.

The CDR3 loop spans 12 amino acids. Germline lookup yields CDR1 SQVTM and CDR2 ANQGSEA. 60 Vbeta and 13 Jbeta primers were used in PCR. Method: immunoSEQ multiplex PCR; TCRdb's copy keeps in-frame clones and lacks some. The table has some 190,000 clones, around 80% seen once. Sequencing used PBMCs. This sequence originates from a girl aged 10-17 years in good health and CMV-seropositive. This chain uses TRBV29-1 with TRBJ1-1; 8 bases are shared with TRBD1. The chain's CDR3 is CSVRTGNSEAFF. Here the CDR3 DNA reads TGCAGCGTTCGGACAGGGAACAGTGAAGCTTTCTTT.